This TCR beta chain was sequenced in a study of cytomegalovirus exposure and HLA in healthy donors. Overall study findings and caveats: The authors later linked a missense DCLRE1C variant to TCR beta V- and J-gene trimming.

Primers for the PCR totalled 60 Vbeta and 13 Jbeta. Method: immunoSEQ multiplex PCR; TCRdb's copy keeps in-frame clones and lacks some. This sample contains 200,000 to 250,000 clones. As regards this clone: Its antigen remains unidentified.

The germline V gene has CDR1 MDHEN and CDR2 SYDVKM. Trimming stripped 6 bases from V and 6 bases from J, with 6 bases between. CDR3 size: 11 residues. The rearrangement links TRBV28 to TRBJ1-3, with D unresolved. Material: PBMCs. This sequence was found in a girl aged 2 to 9 in good health and CMV-seropositive. The CDR3 DNA is TGTGCCAGCAGCCAGGCAAACACCATATATTTT. It yields the protein CASSQANTIYF.